This entry describes one T cell receptor beta chain. Its antigen remains unknown. The sample belongs to a study of T cells after yellow fever vaccination. Findings and limits, study-wide: Overall, a small share of clonotypes was seen in both CD4 and CD8 compartments. Once the booster was given, most primary-vaccination clones reappeared, at approximately 97% for CD4 and 88% for CD8. Peaking faster, on day 5 versus 15, the secondary response was nonetheless weaker.

5'RACE template switching produced TCR cDNA carrying a universal primer site and UMIs. TCRdb re-analysed the 5' RACE reads in MiXCR, keeping a single row per CDR3 protein. The repertoire holds approximately 600,000 distinct CDR3 sequences, with roughly an eighth as singletons. Germline CDR1 is LNHDA and CDR2 is SQIVND (reference sequence). V lost 0 bases and J lost 1, with 3 bases in between. The length of the CDR3 is 14 residues. The receptor was derived from a man aged 25-45 years who received the YFV17D yellow fever vaccine. The chain uses TRBV19 and TRBJ2-2; D ambiguous. Sample: PBMCs, taken on the day of the yellow fever booster vaccination. CDR3 region: CASSIEVNTGELFF. The DNA of the CDR3 is TGTGCCAGTAGTATAGAGGTGAACACCGGGGAGCTGTTTTTT.